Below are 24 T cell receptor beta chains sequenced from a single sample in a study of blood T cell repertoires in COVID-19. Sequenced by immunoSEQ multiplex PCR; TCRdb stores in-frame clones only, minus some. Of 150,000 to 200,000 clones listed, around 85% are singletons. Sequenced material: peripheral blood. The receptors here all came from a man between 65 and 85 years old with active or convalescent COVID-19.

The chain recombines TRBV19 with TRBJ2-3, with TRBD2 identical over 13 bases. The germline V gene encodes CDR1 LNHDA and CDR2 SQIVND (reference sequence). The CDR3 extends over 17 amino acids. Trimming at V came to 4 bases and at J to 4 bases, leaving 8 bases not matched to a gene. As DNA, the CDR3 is TGTGCCAGTAGTAGCCGGACTAGCGGGAGTTGGTCAGATACGCAGTATTTT. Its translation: CASSSRTSGSWSDTQYF.

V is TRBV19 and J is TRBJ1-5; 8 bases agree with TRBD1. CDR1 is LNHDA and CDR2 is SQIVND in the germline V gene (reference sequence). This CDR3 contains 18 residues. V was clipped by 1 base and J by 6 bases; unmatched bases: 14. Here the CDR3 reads CASSIVGPGAGGRQPQHF. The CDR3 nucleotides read TGTGCCAGTAGTATAGTTGGGCCAGGGGCAGGGGGCCGTCAGCCCCAGCATTTT.

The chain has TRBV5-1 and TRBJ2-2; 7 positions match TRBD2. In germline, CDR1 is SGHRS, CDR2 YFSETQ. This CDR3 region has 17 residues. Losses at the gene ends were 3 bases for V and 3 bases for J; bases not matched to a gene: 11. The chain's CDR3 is CASSSPLAGDYTGELFF. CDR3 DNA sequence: TGCGCCAGCAGCTCCCCCTTGGCGGGAGACTACACCGGGGAGCTGTTTTTT. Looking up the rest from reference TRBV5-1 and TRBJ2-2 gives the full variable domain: KAGVTQTPRYLIKTRGQQVTLSCSPISGHRSVSWYQQTPGQGLQFLFEYFSETQRNKGNFPGRFSGRQFSNSRSEMNVSTLELGDSALYLCASSSPLAGDYTGELFFGEGSRLTVL.

The CDR3 DNA reads TGTGCCAGCAGTTTGAGACAGGGCGTCAATGAGCAGTTCTTC. Protein product: CASSLRQGVNEQFF. The V call is TRBV27, the J call TRBJ2-1; 7 bases match TRBD1. Unmatched junction bases numbered 5, after V lost 3 bases and J lost 6 bases. This CDR3 is built from 14 residues. Germline V gene sequence: CDR1 MNHEY, CDR2 SMNVEV (reference sequence).

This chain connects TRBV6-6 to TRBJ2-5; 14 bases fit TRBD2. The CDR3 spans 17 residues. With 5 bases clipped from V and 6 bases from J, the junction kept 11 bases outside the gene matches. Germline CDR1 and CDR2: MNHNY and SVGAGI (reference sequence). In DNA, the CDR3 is TGTGCCAGCAGTCAGACTAGCGGGAGGGGGCTGTCGAAGACCCAGTACTTC. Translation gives CASSQTSGRGLSKTQYF.

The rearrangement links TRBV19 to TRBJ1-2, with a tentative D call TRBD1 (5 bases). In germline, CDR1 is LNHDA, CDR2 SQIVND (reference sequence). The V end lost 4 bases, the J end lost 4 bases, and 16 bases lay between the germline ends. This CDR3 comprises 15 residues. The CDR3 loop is CASSTSARALYGYTF. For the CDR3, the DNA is TGTGCCAGTAGTACCTCGGCCAGGGCCCTCTATGGCTACACCTTC. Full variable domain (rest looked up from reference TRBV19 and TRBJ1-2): DGGITQSPKYLFRKEGQNVTLSCEQNLNHDAMYWYRQDPGQGLRLIYYSQIVNDFQKGDIAEGYSVSREKKESFPLTVTSAQKNPTAFYLCASSTSARALYGYTFGSGTRLTVV.

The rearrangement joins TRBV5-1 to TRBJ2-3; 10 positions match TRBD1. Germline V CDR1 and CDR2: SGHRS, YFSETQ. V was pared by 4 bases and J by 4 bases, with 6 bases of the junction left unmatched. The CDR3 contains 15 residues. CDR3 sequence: CASSADRGPADTQYF. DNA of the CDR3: TGCGCCAGCAGCGCCGACAGGGGGCCCGCAGATACGCAGTATTTT.

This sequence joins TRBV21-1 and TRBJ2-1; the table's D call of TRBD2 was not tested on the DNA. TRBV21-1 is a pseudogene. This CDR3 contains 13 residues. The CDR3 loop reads CASTVAETNEQFF. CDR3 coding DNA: TGTGCCAGCACCGTAGCGGAAACGAATGAGCAGTTCTTC.

The CDR3 bases are TGTGCCAGCAGCTTAGGGGCAGGGGTGCACACTGAAGCTTTCTTT. This translates into CASSLGAGVHTEAFF. The rearrangement links TRBV7-9 to TRBJ1-1, with D possibly being TRBD1 (6 bases). The CDR3 spans 15 residues. V was pared by 1 base and J by 3 bases, with 12 bases between. The germline CDR1 and CDR2 sequences are SEHNR and FQNEAQ (reference sequence). The variable domain in full, completed from reference TRBV7-9 and TRBJ1-1, reads DTGVSQNPRHKITKRGQNVTFRCDPISEHNRLYWYRQTLGQGPEFLTYFQNEAQLEKSRLLSDRFSAERPKGSFSTLEIQRTEQGDSAMYLCASSLGAGVHTEAFFGQGTRLTVV.

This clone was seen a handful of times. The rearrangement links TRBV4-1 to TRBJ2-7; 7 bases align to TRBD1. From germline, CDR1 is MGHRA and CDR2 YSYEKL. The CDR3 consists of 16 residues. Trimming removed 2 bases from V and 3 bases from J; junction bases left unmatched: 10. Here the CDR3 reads CASSQRLTGRLYEQYF. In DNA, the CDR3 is TGCGCCAGCAGCCAACGATTGACAGGGCGCCTCTACGAGCAGTACTTC.

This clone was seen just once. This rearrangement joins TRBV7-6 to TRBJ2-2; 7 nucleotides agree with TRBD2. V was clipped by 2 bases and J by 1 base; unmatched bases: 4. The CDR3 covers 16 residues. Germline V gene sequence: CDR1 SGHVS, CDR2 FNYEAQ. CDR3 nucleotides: TGTGCCAGCAGCTTACCCCCTAGCGGGAACACCGGGGAGCTGTTTTTT. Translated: CASSLPPSGNTGELFF.

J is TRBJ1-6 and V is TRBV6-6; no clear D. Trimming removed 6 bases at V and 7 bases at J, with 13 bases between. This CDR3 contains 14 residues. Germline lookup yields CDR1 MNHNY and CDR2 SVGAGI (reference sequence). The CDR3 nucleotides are TGTGCCAGCAGCGTCGTTGAGGCCAATTCACCCCTCCACTTT. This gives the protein CASSVVEANSPLHF.

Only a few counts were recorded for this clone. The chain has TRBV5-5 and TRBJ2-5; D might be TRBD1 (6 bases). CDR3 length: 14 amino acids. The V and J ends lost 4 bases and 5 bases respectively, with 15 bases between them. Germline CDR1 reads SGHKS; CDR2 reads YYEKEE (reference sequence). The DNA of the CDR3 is TGTGCCAGCAGCGCAAGCAGGGGAAGGGAGACCCAGTACTTC. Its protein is CASSASRGRETQYF. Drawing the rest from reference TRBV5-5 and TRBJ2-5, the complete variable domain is DAGVTQSPTHLIKTRGQQVTLRCSPISGHKSVSWYQQVLGQGPQFIFQYYEKEERGRGNFPDRFSARQFPNYSSELNVNALLLGDSALYLCASSASRGRETQYFGPGTRLLVL.

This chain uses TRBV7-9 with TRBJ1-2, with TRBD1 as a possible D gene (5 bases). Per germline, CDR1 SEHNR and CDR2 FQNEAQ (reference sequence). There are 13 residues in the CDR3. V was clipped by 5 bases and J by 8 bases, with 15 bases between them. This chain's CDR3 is CASSPLAGLGYTF. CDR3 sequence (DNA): TGTGCCAGCAGCCCCTTGGCAGGGTTAGGCTACACCTTC.

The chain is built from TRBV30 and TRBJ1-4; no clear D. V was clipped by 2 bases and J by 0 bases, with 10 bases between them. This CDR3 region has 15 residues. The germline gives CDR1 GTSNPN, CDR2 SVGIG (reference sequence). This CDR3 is CAWSLYSATNEKLFF. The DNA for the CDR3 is TGTGCCTGGAGTCTTTACTCTGCAACTAATGAAAAACTGTTTTTT.

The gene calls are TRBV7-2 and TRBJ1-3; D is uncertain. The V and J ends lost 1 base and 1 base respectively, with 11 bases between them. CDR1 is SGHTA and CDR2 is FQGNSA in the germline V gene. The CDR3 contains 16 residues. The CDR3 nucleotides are TGTGCCAGCAGCTTAGGCGGAGGTTTTTCTGGAAACACCATATATTTT. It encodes CASSLGGGFSGNTIYF. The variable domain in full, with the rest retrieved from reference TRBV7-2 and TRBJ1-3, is GAGVSQSPSNKVTEKGKDVELRCDPISGHTALYWYRQSLGQGLEFLIYFQGNSAPDKSGLPSDRFSAERTGGSVSTLTIQRTQQEDSAVYLCASSLGGGFSGNTIYFGEGSWLTVV.

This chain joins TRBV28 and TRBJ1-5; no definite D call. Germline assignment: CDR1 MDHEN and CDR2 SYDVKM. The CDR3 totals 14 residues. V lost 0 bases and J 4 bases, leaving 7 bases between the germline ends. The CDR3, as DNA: TGTGCCAGCAGTTTATGGTCAGAAAATCAGCCCCAGCATTTT. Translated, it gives CASSLWSENQPQHF.

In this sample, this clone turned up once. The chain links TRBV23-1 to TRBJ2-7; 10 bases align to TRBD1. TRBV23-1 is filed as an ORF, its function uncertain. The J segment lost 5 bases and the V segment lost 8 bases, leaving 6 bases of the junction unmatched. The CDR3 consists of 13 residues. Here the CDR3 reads CASGGQGFDEQYF. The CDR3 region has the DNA TGCGCCAGCGGGGGACAGGGGTTCGACGAGCAGTACTTC.

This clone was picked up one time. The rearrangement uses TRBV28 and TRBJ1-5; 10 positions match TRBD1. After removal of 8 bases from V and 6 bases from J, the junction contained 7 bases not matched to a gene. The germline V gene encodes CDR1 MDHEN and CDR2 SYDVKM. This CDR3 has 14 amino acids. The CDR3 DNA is TGTGCCAGCGGGGAGACAGGGGGCTTTCAGCCCCAGCATTTT. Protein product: CASGETGGFQPQHF.

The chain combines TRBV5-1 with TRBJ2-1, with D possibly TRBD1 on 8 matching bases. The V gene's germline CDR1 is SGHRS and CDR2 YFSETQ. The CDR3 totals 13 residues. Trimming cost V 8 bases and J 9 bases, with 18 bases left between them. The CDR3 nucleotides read TGCGCCAGTCAGGACAGGGAGCGGGGTGAGCAGTTCTTC. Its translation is CASQDRERGEQFF.

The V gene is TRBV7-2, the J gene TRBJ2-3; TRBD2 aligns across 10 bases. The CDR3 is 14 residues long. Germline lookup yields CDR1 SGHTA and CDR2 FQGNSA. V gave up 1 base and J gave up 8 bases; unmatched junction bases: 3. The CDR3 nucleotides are TGTGCCAGCAGCTTAGGAGGACTAGCGGCTACGCAGTATTTT. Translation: CASSLGGLAATQYF. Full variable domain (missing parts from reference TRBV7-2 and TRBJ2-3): GAGVSQSPSNKVTEKGKDVELRCDPISGHTALYWYRQSLGQGLEFLIYFQGNSAPDKSGLPSDRFSAERTGGSVSTLTIQRTQQEDSAVYLCASSLGGLAATQYFGPGTRLTVL.

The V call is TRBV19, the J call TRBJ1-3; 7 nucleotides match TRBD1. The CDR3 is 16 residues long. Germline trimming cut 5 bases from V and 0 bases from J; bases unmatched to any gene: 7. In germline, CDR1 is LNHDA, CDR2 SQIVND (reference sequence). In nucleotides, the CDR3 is TGTGCCAGTAGTTACGGGACAGTCACCTCTGGAAACACCATATATTTT. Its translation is CASSYGTVTSGNTIYF.

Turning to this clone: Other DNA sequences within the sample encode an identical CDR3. This CDR3 is CASSIPTGGSNQPQHF. The CDR3 bases are TGTGCCAGTAGTATCCCCACAGGGGGAAGCAATCAGCCCCAGCATTTT. This rearrangement joins TRBV19 to TRBJ1-5; TRBD1 aligns across 8 bases. The V gene end was trimmed by 3 bases and the J gene end by 1 base; junction bases not matched to a gene: 5. The CDR3 is 16 residues long. Germline V gene sequence: CDR1 LNHDA, CDR2 SQIVND (reference sequence).

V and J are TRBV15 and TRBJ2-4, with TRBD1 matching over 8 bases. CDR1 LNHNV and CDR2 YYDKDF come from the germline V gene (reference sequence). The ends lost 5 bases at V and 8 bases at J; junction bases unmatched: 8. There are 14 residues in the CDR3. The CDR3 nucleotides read TGTGCCACCAGCCGCGGACAGGGTCGGGACATTCAGTACTTC. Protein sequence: CATSRGQGRDIQYF.